In this sample, the clone carrying this TCR beta chain turned up once. This specimen belongs to a study of blood T cell repertoires in COVID-19. Trimming cost V 5 bases and J 6 bases, with 16 bases left between them. The CDR3 length is 14 residues. Germline V gene lookup returns CDR1 MNHEY and CDR2 SMNVEV (reference sequence). In the original workflow: Reference gene primer amplification gave nucleated cell count estimates. TCRdb's copy holds only in-frame clones and misses some; the assay was immunoSEQ multiplex PCR. The V and J calls and clone size come from that table; D and trimming were worked out from the DNA. The sample includes a few hundred thousand clones, around 90% of them seen just once.

The chain employs TRBV27 and TRBJ1-1; a weak D match, TRBD1 (5 bases). Sequenced: peripheral blood. The sequence came from a man aged 55 to 69 who had recovered from COVID-19. The DNA for the CDR3 is TGTGCCAGCAGTCCCAGACAGAGGTCTGCTGAAGCTTTCTTT. Translation: CASSPRQRSAEAFF.